These 19 T cell receptor beta chains share one sample of origin, sequenced in a study of shared clonotypes between healthy human individuals. Sequencing used immunoSEQ multiplex PCR; TCRdb keeps in-frame clones, though not all of them. The sample comprises 1.5 million to 2.5 million clones, about 95% of which are singletons, and roughly 1% rests with the top ten. Terminally differentiated effector memory CD45RA+ cells were excluded by CCR7 positive selection of CD45RO-negative cells. Sequenced: naive CD8+ T cells sorted from blood. These receptors came from a man aged 18 to 30 in good health.

The V call is TRBV28, the J call TRBJ1-3; D might be TRBD1 (5 bases). Trimming left V 5 bases short and J 0 bases short, with 14 bases between. This CDR3 region has 16 residues. Germline V gives CDR1 MDHEN, CDR2 SYDVKM. The CDR3 coding sequence is TGTGCCAGCAGTCCCGACAGAGGGGCCTCTGGAAACACCATATATTTT. Translating it yields CASSPDRGASGNTIYF.

The chain combines TRBV6-1 with TRBJ2-5; D is undetermined. V lost 1 base and J 1 base, leaving 7 bases between the germline ends. This CDR3 spans 14 amino acids. Per the germline V gene, CDR1 is MNHNS and CDR2 is SASEGT. CDR3 region: CASSEVDGQETQYF. CDR3 nucleotides: TGTGCCAGCAGTGAAGTGGACGGCCAAGAGACCCAGTACTTC.

This sequence joins TRBV15 and TRBJ2-5, with 10 bases aligning to TRBD1. V lost 3 bases and J lost 5; bases outside the gene matches: 12. Germline CDR1 and CDR2: LNHNV and YYDKDF (reference sequence). This CDR3 is 17 amino acids long. The CDR3 DNA follows: TGTGCCACCAGCAGGGCCCGCCGGGACAGGGGAGGCGAGACCCAGTACTTC. Translation: CATSRARRDRGGETQYF.

The chain uses TRBV5-4 and TRBJ2-5; D gene unclear. The CDR3 is 13 residues long. V was cut by 4 bases and J by 1 base, with 8 bases left in between. CDR1 and CDR2 from the germline V gene are SGHNT and YYREEE (reference sequence). DNA of the CDR3: TGTGCCAGCAGCCCGTTAGGCCAAGAGACCCAGTACTTC. It encodes CASSPLGQETQYF.

The rearrangement joins TRBV9 to TRBJ2-3, with 8 nucleotides matching TRBD1. V dropped 0 bases and J dropped 6; count of bases not matched to a gene: 15. The CDR3 sequence is 18 residues long. Germline CDR1 SGDLS, CDR2 YYNGEE. CDR3 nucleotide sequence: TGTGCCAGCAGCGTAGCCCCCCTTGACAGGGGCAAATTCGATACGCAGTATTTT. Protein product: CASSVAPLDRGKFDTQYF.

The CDR3 bases are TGTGCCAGTAGTAGGATTCCGGGACTCTATAGGACGGAGACCCAGTACTTC. It encodes CASSRIPGLYRTETQYF. V and J are TRBV19 and TRBJ2-5; a weak D match, TRBD2 (6 bases). This CDR3 contains 17 residues. V gave up 4 bases and J gave up 5 bases, with 23 bases separating them. Germline lookup yields CDR1 LNHDA and CDR2 SQIVND (reference sequence). The variable domain in full, completed from reference TRBV19 and TRBJ2-5, reads DGGITQSPKYLFRKEGQNVTLSCEQNLNHDAMYWYRQDPGQGLRLIYYSQIVNDFQKGDIAEGYSVSREKKESFPLTVTSAQKNPTAFYLCASSRIPGLYRTETQYFGPGTRLLVL.

This chain uses TRBV4-3 with TRBJ2-2; D unresolved. This CDR3 contains 14 residues. V gave up 0 bases and J gave up 1 base, with 3 bases separating them. Germline V lookup: CDR1 LGHNA, CDR2 YSLEER. The CDR3, as DNA: TGCGCCAGCAGCCAAGAGCTGAACACCGGGGAGCTGTTTTTT. Translation gives CASSQELNTGELFF.

This rearrangement joins TRBV6-5 to TRBJ2-6; D remains ambiguous. The V and J ends lost 8 bases and 0 bases respectively, with 8 bases between them. Looked up from germline, CDR1 is MNHEY and CDR2 is SVGAGI. The CDR3 covers 14 residues. CDR3 protein: CASLGRSGANVLTF. CDR3 nucleotide sequence: TGTGCCAGCCTCGGGCGCTCTGGGGCCAACGTCCTGACTTTC.

The V gene is TRBV7-9, the J gene TRBJ2-3, with D unclear. CDR3 length: 12 residues. Germline V gene data show CDR1 as SEHNR and CDR2 as FQNEAQ (reference sequence). V lost 1 base, J lost 7 bases, and 6 bases lay in between. This chain's CDR3 is CASSLGLNTQYF. The CDR3 bases are TGTGCCAGCAGCTTAGGGCTGAATACGCAGTATTTT.

Concerning this clone itself: The same CDR3 arises from other DNA sequences in this sample as well. V usage is TRBV4-1 and J usage is TRBJ2-5, with D tentatively TRBD2 (6 bases). Germline CDR1 reads MGHRA; CDR2 reads YSYEKL. The CDR3 spans 13 residues. The V gene lost 3 bases and the J gene lost 1 base, with 6 bases spanning the gap. The CDR3 coding sequence is TGCGCCAGCAGCCAGGGACTCCAAGAGACCCAGTACTTC. It translates to CASSQGLQETQYF.

This chain connects TRBV19 to TRBJ2-5, with TRBD2 matching 11 bases. Germline assignment: CDR1 LNHDA and CDR2 SQIVND (reference sequence). CDR3 size: 16 residues. Germline trimming cut 0 bases from V and 5 bases from J; bases unmatched to any gene: 5. The CDR3: CASSIDPSGRYETQYF. CDR3 bases: TGTGCCAGTAGTATAGACCCTAGCGGGAGGTATGAGACCCAGTACTTC. Combining the CDR3 with reference TRBV19 and TRBJ2-5 gives the whole variable domain DGGITQSPKYLFRKEGQNVTLSCEQNLNHDAMYWYRQDPGQGLRLIYYSQIVNDFQKGDIAEGYSVSREKKESFPLTVTSAQKNPTAFYLCASSIDPSGRYETQYFGPGTRLLVL.

J is TRBJ2-5 and V is TRBV4-1, with 8 bases identical to TRBD1. Unmatched junction bases numbered 8, after V lost 5 bases and J lost 3 bases. The germline gives CDR1 MGHRA, CDR2 YSYEKL. The CDR3 runs 15 residues. CDR3 residues: CASSIVQGGKETQYF. The CDR3, as DNA: TGCGCCAGCAGCATTGTACAGGGGGGAAAAGAGACCCAGTACTTC.

A note on this clone: Other DNA sequences within the sample encode an identical CDR3. This chain joins TRBV7-9 and TRBJ2-6, with D unresolved. CDR3 length: 14 amino acids. Trimming removed 3 bases at V and 0 bases at J, with 3 bases between. Germline values: CDR1 SEHNR, CDR2 FQNEAQ (reference sequence). The CDR3 bases are TGTGCCAGCAGCTTTAGCTCTGGGGCCAACGTCCTGACTTTC. Translation: CASSFSSGANVLTF.

V gene TRBV5-1 combines with J gene TRBJ2-7; D remains unclear. The V gene's germline CDR1 is SGHRS and CDR2 YFSETQ. CDR3 length: 13 amino acids. The germline V and J ends were trimmed by 0 bases and 0 bases, with 4 bases remaining between them. CDR3 nucleotide sequence: TGCGCCAGCAGCTTGGACCACTCCTACGAGCAGTACTTC. It yields the protein CASSLDHSYEQYF.

V is TRBV28 and J is TRBJ1-1; tentative D call: TRBD1 (6 bases). The germline gives CDR1 MDHEN, CDR2 SYDVKM. Trimming pared 5 bases from V and 5 bases from J, leaving 12 bases between. The CDR3 spans 13 residues. The DNA of the CDR3 is TGTGCCAGCAGTCAAGAACAGGGAACTGAAGCTTTCTTT. Its translation: CASSQEQGTEAFF.

The V call is TRBV10-2, the J call TRBJ1-1; D not certain. This CDR3 contains 15 residues. V lost 0 bases and J 5 bases, leaving 13 bases between the germline ends. CDR1 and CDR2 from the germline V gene are WSHSY and SAAADI. CDR3 loop: CASSESAGSSTEAFF. DNA for the CDR3: TGCGCCAGCAGTGAGTCGGCAGGTTCCTCTACTGAAGCTTTCTTT.

The genes are TRBV4-1 and TRBJ1-4, with 7 bases lining up with TRBD1. The CDR3 sequence is 15 residues long. Trimming took 0 bases from V and 7 from J; bases not matched to a gene: 5. The germline CDR1 and CDR2 sequences are MGHRA and YSYEKL. The CDR3 protein is CASSQEEGASEKLFF. The CDR3 DNA follows: TGCGCCAGCAGCCAAGAAGAGGGGGCAAGTGAAAAACTGTTTTTT.

This clone was detected only once. Relative to the germline gene, one junction end is altered; a read error may explain this. The chain is built from TRBV7-7 and TRBJ2-5; 8 nucleotides align to TRBD1. Germline V gene lookup returns CDR1 SSHAT and CDR2 FNYEAQ (reference sequence). The CDR3 is 15 amino acids. The CDR3 DNA reads as TGTGCTAGCAGCCTAGTAAATCAGGGGGCCGAGACCCAGTACTTC. Protein sequence: CASSLVNQGAETQYF.

The V and J genes are TRBV11-2 and TRBJ2-7; tentatively, D is TRBD2 (7 bases). Deletions cut 1 base from V and 7 bases from J, with 17 bases between. CDR1 SGHAT and CDR2 FQNNGV come from the germline V gene. CDR3 length: 15 residues. As DNA, the CDR3 is TGTGCCAGCAGCTTAGTAGGGGGGGTCCCTATAGAGCAGTACTTC. Protein: CASSLVGGVPIEQYF.